This TCR beta chain was captured by sequencing in a study of beta chain features in type 1 diabetes. Sequenced material consisted of expressed TCRB transcripts (all of the isolated RNA was reverse transcribed). This table comes from immunoSEQ multiplex PCR, and its TCRdb copy is limited to in-frame clones, with some not included. This table holds 500,000 to 650,000 clones, over 10% found once. There are 15 residues in the CDR3. V trimming: 5 bases; J trimming: 6 bases; junction bases outside the gene matches: 6. Germline loops: CDR1 SEHNR, CDR2 FQNEAQ (reference sequence). To note about this clone: Its antigen is currently unknown.

Regarding the study as a whole: Within each of all four CD4+ subsets, Type 1 diabetes patients had TCRB CDR3s that were moderately but significantly shorter. There were fewer insertions and more deletions at the VDJ junctions of type 1 diabetes patients.

This sequence joins TRBV7-9 and TRBJ1-5, with 11 bases matching TRBD1. Sample: naive CD4+ T cells from blood. This sequence was found in a man aged 25-45 years with type 1 diabetes. The CDR3 here is CASSQGQGVSQPQHF. The DNA of the CDR3 is TGTGCCAGCAGCCAGGGACAGGGGGTGAGTCAGCCCCAGCATTTT.